The present T cell receptor (beta chain) was sequenced within a study of CD8 T cells in ankylosing spondylitis. Molecular-barcoded quantitative 5'-RACE produced these TCR beta libraries. TCRdb reprocessed the 5' RACE reads via MiXCR and lists one record per CDR3 protein. Among 450,000 to 550,000 distinct CDR3 sequences listed, about 5.2% were seen once. This clonotype was recorded many times. What it binds is unknown. Findings and caveats of the study: What appeared characteristic of ankylosing spondylitis blood was a TCR beta motif of under 10 highly homologous variants. Certain motif variants had earlier appeared in reactive arthritis synovial fluid and blood. Reportedly, significant enrichment of disease-linked clones occurred in matched ankylosing spondylitis synovial fluid. Disease-linked clones displayed a CD8+ phenotype and appeared relatively rarely in peripheral blood.

CDR3 length: 14 residues. With 0 bases removed from V and 4 bases from J, the gap between germline ends came to 10 bases. CDR1 and CDR2 from the germline V gene are SGDLS and YYNGEE. Sequenced material: blood, either unsorted or a sorted T cell fraction (not recorded which). This clonotype was sampled from a male donor with ankylosing spondylitis. The chain recombines TRBV9 with TRBJ1-2; D gene unclear. The CDR3 spells CASSVESNFYGYTF. Written as DNA, the CDR3 is TGTGCCAGCAGCGTAGAGAGTAACTTCTATGGCTACACCTTC. Drawing the rest from reference TRBV9 and TRBJ1-2, the complete variable domain is DSGVTQTPKHLITATGQRVTLRCSPRSGDLSVYWYQQSLDQGLQFLIQYYNGEERAKGNILERFSAQQFPDLHSELNLSSLELGDSALYFCASSVESNFYGYTFGSGTRLTVV.